This TCR beta chain was observed in a study of blood T cell repertoires in COVID-19. Study context: The analysed material was cDNA or gDNA that came from T cells, B-cell-depleted T cells, or PBMCs.

Trimming shortened V by 7 bases and J by 0 bases, and 12 bases separated the two germline ends. Per the germline V gene, CDR1 is SQVTM and CDR2 is ANQGSEA. The CDR3 extends over 13 amino acids. Produced via immunoSEQ multiplex PCR; TCRdb's table is partial and in-frame only. The sample has some 180,000 clones; 80% are singletons. The receptor was isolated from a man in his sixties who had been exposed to COVID-19. Sequencing was carried out using PBMCs or T cells enriched from blood (not recorded which). The genes are TRBV29-1 and TRBJ1-1, with D possibly matching TRBD1 (6 bases). CDR3: CSAGQWMNTEAFF. The CDR3 region has the DNA TGCAGCGCCGGACAGTGGATGAACACTGAAGCTTTCTTT.